These 27 T cell receptor beta chains originate from one sample sequenced in a study of T cells in Graves' hyperthyroidism and ophthalmopathy. The TCR beta CDR3 regions underwent amplification using RNA transcripts as the source. Initially, a first-round RT-PCR of the TCR CDR3 employed the HTBI primer set. Using its own MiXCR run on the multiplex PCR reads, TCRdb lists one record per CDR3 protein. This table holds around 350,000 distinct CDR3 sequences, roughly 15% found once. The sequenced sample consisted of blood. These receptor sequences come from a woman in her sixties with Graves' ophthalmopathy.

In its sample, this clonotype was seen a few times. This sequence joins TRBV19 and TRBJ2-1, with 8 positions matching TRBD2. Germline V lookup: CDR1 LNHDA, CDR2 SQIVND (reference sequence). This CDR3 is built from 17 residues. V was clipped by 3 bases and J by 7 bases; unmatched bases: 14. In DNA form, the CDR3 reads TGTGCCAGTAGTATCAAAGGCGGGAGGACTATCGGGAATGAGCAGTTCTTC. This translates into CASSIKGGRTIGNEQFF.

There are many counts of this clonotype. The genes are TRBV5-1 and TRBJ1-1; perhaps TRBD1 as D (6 bases). The germline V gene has CDR1 SGHRS and CDR2 YFSETQ. This CDR3 has 15 residues. The V end was cut by 6 bases, the J end by 1 base, with 16 bases between. The CDR3 spells CASKGEGIENTEAFF. The DNA of the CDR3 is TGCGCCAGCAAGGGGGAGGGGATAGAGAACACTGAAGCTTTCTTT.

In its sample, this clonotype was seen once. This sequence joins TRBV7-9 and TRBJ2-5; TRBD2 aligns across 10 bases. Losses at the gene ends were 5 bases for V and 0 bases for J; bases not matched to a gene: 9. Germline V gene sequence: CDR1 SEHNR, CDR2 FQNEAQ (reference sequence). There are 17 residues in the CDR3. The DNA of the CDR3 is TGTGCCAGCAGCGCTAGCGGGAGTTTCCCGTACCAAGAGACCCAGTACTTC. It is translated as CASSASGSFPYQETQYF.

The chain combines TRBV9 with TRBJ1-6; D is uncertain. Trimming left V 3 bases short and J 10 bases short, with 11 bases between. The CDR3 is 13 amino acids. Germline CDR1 and CDR2: SGDLS and YYNGEE. The CDR3 loop is CASSGAGRSPLHF. The CDR3 region has the DNA TGTGCCAGCAGCGGGGCAGGACGATCACCCCTCCACTTT.

This clonotype was detected many times. This chain joins TRBV11-3 and TRBJ2-1, with D maybe TRBD2 (5 bases). CDR1 SGHNT and CDR2 YENEEA come from the germline V gene. CDR3 length equals 14 residues. V lost 4 bases, J lost 4 bases, and 11 bases lay in between. The CDR3 DNA follows: TGTGCCAGCAGCTCTCCAGCGGTATACAATGAGCAGTTCTTC. Its protein product is CASSSPAVYNEQFF.

This clonotype was seen ten or more times. The chain has TRBV24-1 and TRBJ2-7; 11 bases align to TRBD2. V gave up 2 bases and J gave up 5 bases; unmatched junction bases: 7. The CDR3 spans 16 residues. From germline, CDR1 is KGHDR and CDR2 SFDVKD. As DNA, the CDR3 is TGTGCCACCAGTGATTCCTTTAGCGGGAGGGGCAACGAGCAGTACTTC. Encoded protein: CATSDSFSGRGNEQYF.

This clonotype has a count of ten or more. The chain employs TRBV20-1 and TRBJ2-6; TRBD2 is a possible D gene (5 bases). The germline CDR1 and CDR2 sequences are DFQATT and SNEGSKA (reference sequence). The V gene lost 6 bases and the J gene lost 0 bases, with 9 bases spanning the gap. This CDR3 is built from 14 residues. CDR3 sequence: CSAPRDSGANVLTF. The CDR3 bases are TGCAGTGCCCCACGGGACTCTGGGGCCAACGTCCTGACTTTC.

This clonotype was counted many times. The CDR3 nucleotides are TGTGCCAGCAGTGGTAACAGGGGGGGAGACACTGAAGCTTTCTTT. As protein: CASSGNRGGDTEAFF. This chain uses TRBV2 with TRBJ1-1; 8 nucleotides agree with TRBD1. V gave up 4 bases and J gave up 3 bases; unmatched junction bases: 7. Germline V gives CDR1 SNHLY, CDR2 FYNNEI. The CDR3 has 15 amino acids.

This clonotype came up a few times. The V gene is TRBV3-1, the J gene TRBJ2-2; 9 positions agree with TRBD2. The germline CDR1 and CDR2 sequences are LGHDT and YNNKEL (reference sequence). The trim removed 1 base at V and 3 bases at J, leaving 6 bases unmatched. This CDR3 has 17 residues. DNA for the CDR3: TGTGCCAGCAGCCAAGCGCTAGCGGGAACGGACACCGGGGAGCTGTTTTTT. Translation: CASSQALAGTDTGELFF.

This clonotype was recorded many times. The V and J genes are TRBV30 and TRBJ1-1; D remains unclear. Germline V CDR1 and CDR2: GTSNPN, SVGIG (reference sequence). The germline V and J ends were trimmed by 3 bases and 0 bases, with 5 bases remaining between them. The CDR3 extends over 12 amino acids. CDR3 sequence: CAWSSLNTEAFF. CDR3 sequence (DNA): TGTGCCTGGAGCAGCTTGAACACTGAAGCTTTCTTT. Full variable domain (missing parts from reference TRBV30 and TRBJ1-1): SQTIHQWPATLVQPVGSPLSLECTVEGTSNPNLYWYRQAAGRGLQLLFYSVGIGQISSEVPQNLSASRPQDRQFILSSKKLLLSDSGFYLCAWSSLNTEAFFGQGTRLTVV.

This clonotype was seen ten or more times. This rearrangement joins TRBV29-1 to TRBJ2-5, with D perhaps given as TRBD1 or TRBD2 (5 bases each). Germline assignment: CDR1 SQVTM and CDR2 ANQGSEA. Trimming took 7 bases from V and 3 from J, leaving 21 bases between them. The CDR3 consists of 15 residues. The CDR3 loop reads CSARGWVGEKETQYF. In nucleotides, the CDR3 is TGCAGCGCCCGCGGGTGGGTAGGGGAGAAAGAGACCCAGTACTTC.

Many counts were recorded for this clonotype. This chain joins TRBV20-1 and TRBJ2-3; TRBD2 matches at 12 bases. With V trimmed by 4 bases and J by 2 bases, 4 bases remained unmatched. Germline V gene data show CDR1 as DFQATT and CDR2 as SNEGSKA (reference sequence). This CDR3 is 15 amino acids long. The CDR3 DNA reads as TGCAGTGCTAACGGACTAGCGGGATTCACAGATACGCAGTATTTT. It codes for CSANGLAGFTDTQYF.

In this sample, this clonotype turned up a few times. V and J are TRBV4-1 and TRBJ2-5; TRBD2 aligns across 10 bases. The germline V gene encodes CDR1 MGHRA and CDR2 YSYEKL. The CDR3 extends over 19 amino acids. Trimming took 0 bases from V and 0 from J; bases not matched to a gene: 10. CDR3 sequence: CASSQDRGLAERHQETQYF. The CDR3 bases are TGCGCCAGCAGCCAAGACCGCGGACTAGCGGAAAGACACCAAGAGACCCAGTACTTC.

The sample holds one count of this clonotype. With a much larger clone just one base away, this may be a read error. The chain links TRBV11-2 to TRBJ1-1; TRBD1 might be the D (5 bases). Per germline, CDR1 SGHAT and CDR2 FQNNGV. V dropped 0 bases and J dropped 8 bases, with 16 bases sitting between them. The CDR3 spans 15 residues. The CDR3 nucleotides are TGTGCCAGCAGCTTAGATGGGGGAGGGGTTAGGGAAGCTTTCTTT. Translation: CASSLDGGGVREAFF.

This clonotype was recorded at least ten times. This chain links TRBV28 with TRBJ2-5, with 8 positions matching TRBD2. There are 13 residues in the CDR3. CDR1 and CDR2 from the germline V gene are MDHEN and SYDVKM. J was trimmed by 3 bases and V by 7 bases; bases with no gene match: 4. For the CDR3, the DNA is TGTGCCAGCATCGGGGGGGGCGAAGAGACCCAGTACTTC. Translated, it gives CASIGGGEETQYF.

This clonotype was seen at least ten times. The rearrangement links TRBV20-1 to TRBJ2-7; 12 bases match TRBD2. V shed 3 bases and J 5 bases; nucleotides not matched to a gene: 5. Per germline, CDR1 DFQATT and CDR2 SNEGSKA (reference sequence). This CDR3 contains 14 residues. The DNA of the CDR3 is TGCAGTGCTAGTCCGACTAGCGGGAGCCACGAGCAGTACTTC. It specifies CSASPTSGSHEQYF.

The sample holds many counts of this clonotype. The chain has TRBV6-1 and TRBJ2-7; 12 bases are a match to TRBD1. This CDR3 comprises 15 residues. V shed 5 bases, J shed 5 bases, and the junction held 7 bases outside the gene matches. Germline lookup yields CDR1 MNHNS and CDR2 SASEGT. CDR3 DNA sequence: TGTGCCAGCAGTAGGCCGGGACAGGGGGCTCACGAGCAGTACTTC. This codes for CASSRPGQGAHEQYF.

This clonotype was seen repeatedly, ten times or more. The chain carries TRBV29-1 and TRBJ2-1, with D tentatively TRBD2 (6 bases). The V end lost 0 bases, the J end lost 0 bases, and 15 bases lay between the germline ends. Germline V gene lookup returns CDR1 SQVTM and CDR2 ANQGSEA. This CDR3 spans 17 amino acids. CDR3 DNA: TGCAGCGTTGAAGATCCTGATCTAGCGAGCTCCTACAATGAGCAGTTCTTC. Protein sequence: CSVEDPDLASSYNEQFF.

There are a few counts of this clonotype. V is TRBV20-1 and J is TRBJ1-4, with D perhaps TRBD1 (5 bases). Deletions cut 5 bases from V and 7 bases from J, with 14 bases between. Germline CDR1 is DFQATT and CDR2 is SNEGSKA (reference sequence). CDR3 length: 13 amino acids. CDR3 residues: CSALGSQGEKLFF. CDR3 bases: TGCAGTGCTTTAGGGTCTCAGGGTGAAAAACTGTTTTTT.

In its sample, this clonotype was seen a few times. This chain joins TRBV24-1 and TRBJ1-5; no clear D gene. V dropped 6 bases and J dropped 10 bases, with 12 bases sitting between them. This CDR3 spans 12 amino acids. CDR1 and CDR2 (germline): KGHDR, SFDVKD. This CDR3 is CATSLGPLPQHF. The CDR3 region has the DNA TGTGCCACCAGTCTTGGACCCCTCCCCCAGCATTTT.

This clonotype was seen many times. The chain combines TRBV12-3 or TRBV12-4 with TRBJ1-2, with no clear D. V was cut by 5 bases and J by 6 bases, with 10 bases left in between. The CDR3 runs 12 residues. CDR3 protein: CASSQKSHGYTF. The CDR3 nucleotides are TGTGCCAGCAGTCAGAAGTCGCATGGCTACACCTTC.

This clonotype was seen repeatedly, ten times or more. This chain uses TRBV12-3 or TRBV12-4 with TRBJ2-4; TRBD1 agrees at 9 bases. The CDR3 is made up of 15 amino acids. The junction had 2 bases not matched to a gene; V was cut back by 5 bases and J by 0 bases. This chain's CDR3 is CASSGDRVAKNIQYF. CDR3 sequence (DNA): TGTGCCAGCAGTGGGGACAGGGTAGCCAAAAACATTCAGTACTTC.

This clonotype was observed a few times. This sequence joins TRBV20-1 and TRBJ1-3; D is uncertain. Germline-derived CDR1 and CDR2 are DFQATT and SNEGSKA (reference sequence). Trimming cost V 3 bases and J 0 bases, with 6 bases left between them. CDR3 size: 13 residues. The CDR3, as DNA: TGCAGTGCTAGCGACACCTCTGGAAACACCATATATTTT. Translated, it gives CSASDTSGNTIYF.

The sample holds many counts of this clonotype. J is TRBJ1-5 and V is TRBV28; a weak D match, TRBD1 (6 bases). This CDR3 is built from 14 residues. Trimming took off 5 bases at V and 5 bases at J, with 13 bases between the two ends. Per the germline V gene, CDR1 is MDHEN and CDR2 is SYDVKM. CDR3 sequence reads: CASSPPRGDQPQHF. CDR3 coding DNA: TGTGCCAGCAGTCCCCCCAGGGGTGATCAGCCCCAGCATTTT.

This clonotype was found many times. The V call is TRBV20-1, the J call TRBJ2-4, with TRBD2 matching 8 bases. The CDR3 runs 14 residues. Germline V lookup: CDR1 DFQATT, CDR2 SNEGSKA (reference sequence). V was clipped by 5 bases and J by 1 base; unmatched bases: 4. The CDR3 spells CSALGRAAKNIQYF. For the CDR3, the DNA is TGCAGTGCTCTCGGGAGGGCCGCCAAAAACATTCAGTACTTC.

The table lists this clonotype with many counts. The chain employs TRBV20-1 and TRBJ1-2, with a possible D match to TRBD1 (5 bases). Germline V gene lookup returns CDR1 DFQATT and CDR2 SNEGSKA (reference sequence). The CDR3 sequence is 14 residues long. V shed 1 base and J shed 6 bases, with 15 bases lying between them. CDR3 region: CSARVGQGLNGYTF. The CDR3 DNA follows: TGCAGTGCTAGAGTAGGCCAGGGACTGAATGGCTACACCTTC.

The chain has TRBV5-4 and TRBJ1-4; unclear D gene. Germline assignment: CDR1 SGHNT and CDR2 YYREEE (reference sequence). The CDR3 covers 14 residues. V was clipped by 4 bases and J by 6 bases, with 13 bases between them. This CDR3 reads CASSNKGYDEKLFF. CDR3 nucleotide sequence: TGTGCCAGCAGCAACAAGGGCTACGATGAAAAACTGTTTTTT.